The 7 T cell receptor beta chains below all came from one sample that was sequenced in a study of cytotoxic CD8 clonotypes in ibrutinib-treated CLL. Clones were sequenced by immunoSEQ multiplex PCR, and TCRdb holds only the in-frame ones, with some missing. The sample carries some 350,000 clones, over 60% recorded once. The sequencing here drew on PBMCs, taken after 36 months of ibrutinib treatment. The receptors originated from a human donor with chronic lymphocytic leukemia.

This clone was detected only once. The chain employs TRBV5-6 and TRBJ2-3; 8 nucleotides agree with TRBD1. The CDR3 sequence is 15 residues long. V shed 4 bases, J shed 0 bases, and the junction held 4 bases outside the gene matches. The germline CDR1 and CDR2 sequences are SGHDT and YYEEEE. As DNA, the CDR3 is TGTGCCAGCAGCCTCGGACAGGGTAGCACAGATACGCAGTATTTT. Residues: CASSLGQGSTDTQYF. The full variable domain, its missing parts supplied by reference TRBV5-6 and TRBJ2-3, is DAGVTQSPTHLIKTRGQQVTLRCSPKSGHDTVSWYQQALGQGPQFIFQYYEEEERQRGNFPDRFSGHQFPNYSSELNVNALLLGDSALYLCASSLGQGSTDTQYFGPGTRLTVL.

This chain joins TRBV4-1 and TRBJ2-5; 7 bases line up with TRBD2. Per the germline V gene, CDR1 is MGHRA and CDR2 is YSYEKL. The CDR3 spans 14 residues. The trim removed 1 base at V and 4 bases at J, leaving 3 bases unmatched. The CDR3 loop reads CASSQAERGETQYF. The CDR3 DNA sequence: TGCGCCAGCAGCCAAGCAGAGCGGGGAGAGACCCAGTACTTC.

The J gene is TRBJ1-2, the V gene TRBV29-1; 7 positions agree with TRBD1. The junction had 6 bases not matched to a gene; V was cut back by 7 bases and J by 7 bases. Germline V gives CDR1 SQVTM, CDR2 ANQGSEA. This CDR3 region has 11 residues. The CDR3 nucleotides read TGCAGCGACAACAGGGGACCTGGCTACACCTTC. It encodes CSDNRGPGYTF.

This clone was picked up a small number of times. The genes are TRBV29-1 and TRBJ2-1; D not certain. The CDR3 contains 12 residues. Germline-derived CDR1 and CDR2 are SQVTM and ANQGSEA. V lost 5 bases and J lost 4, with 9 bases in between. CDR3: CSVRPDYNEQFF. The CDR3 nucleotides read TGCAGCGTTAGGCCAGATTACAATGAGCAGTTCTTC.

This clone was observed a handful of times. The V gene is TRBV2, the J gene TRBJ1-5, with D unclear. This CDR3 has 14 residues. Trimming removed 7 bases from V and 0 bases from J, with 10 bases in between. CDR1 SNHLY and CDR2 FYNNEI come from the germline V gene. The CDR3 spells CASTQTNSNQPQHF. DNA of the CDR3: TGTGCCAGCACCCAGACAAATAGCAATCAGCCCCAGCATTTT.

CDR3 sequence (DNA): TGCAGCGTCGCCCTTATGGGGGAGCCCTACGAGCAGTACTTC. It is translated as CSVALMGEPYEQYF. V and J are TRBV29-1 and TRBJ2-7, with D possibly being TRBD1 or TRBD2 (5 bases each). Looked up from germline, CDR1 is SQVTM and CDR2 is ANQGSEA. There are 14 residues in the CDR3. The V gene lost 6 bases and the J gene lost 2 bases, with 17 bases spanning the gap.

The CDR3 sequence: CASSLGTGYGEQYF. DNA of the CDR3: TGTGCCAGCAGCCTAGGGACAGGGTATGGTGAGCAGTACTTC. The genes are TRBV5-4 and TRBJ2-7; 9 bases align to TRBD1. The V gene end was trimmed by 4 bases and the J gene end by 7 bases; junction bases not matched to a gene: 9. This CDR3 contains 14 residues. Looked up from germline, CDR1 is SGHNT and CDR2 is YYREEE (reference sequence).